The 10 T cell receptor beta chains listed next were all sequenced from one sample in a study of blood T cell repertoires in COVID-19 (dated by TCRdb to 2020 to 2021). The library was prepared using the immunoSEQ multiplex PCR assay. In its TCRdb copy, this immuneACCESS table keeps in-frame sequences only and misses some clones. Where compared with another copy, unresolved V genes explain less than half of these, and the others have no known cause. The sample table contains about 63,000 clones; only one count was recorded for over 90% of them. The ten top clones hold 4.6% of the sample. Source material: peripheral blood. These TCRs come from a man aged 50 or older with active COVID-19.

V is TRBV5-5 and J is TRBJ2-3, with D possibly being TRBD2 (6 bases). V lost 0 bases and J lost 0, with 11 bases in between. The CDR3 consists of 16 residues. Germline CDR1 reads SGHKS; CDR2 reads YYEKEE (reference sequence). The CDR3 here is CASSLARGKSTDTQYF. DNA for the CDR3: TGTGCCAGCAGCTTGGCGCGGGGTAAAAGCACAGATACGCAGTATTTT.

The J gene is TRBJ2-1, the V gene TRBV2; perhaps TRBD2 as D (6 bases). CDR1 is SNHLY and CDR2 is FYNNEI in the germline V gene. V dropped 3 bases and J dropped 10 bases, with 22 bases sitting between them. The CDR3 loop spans 16 amino acids. In DNA form, the CDR3 reads TGTGCCAGCAGTGACCTTATCTGGGGGGTCTATGGGGAGCAGTTCTTC. This gives the protein CASSDLIWGVYGEQFF.

The rearrangement joins TRBV10-2 to TRBJ2-4, with 9 bases aligning to TRBD2. V shed 3 bases and J 2 bases; nucleotides not matched to a gene: 2. The CDR3 consists of 15 residues. Germline lookup yields CDR1 WSHSY and CDR2 SAAADI. DNA for the CDR3: TGCGCCAGCAGTGACGCGGGGGGGTCCAAAAACATTCAGTACTTC. Translating gives CASSDAGGSKNIQYF.

This chain connects TRBV15 to TRBJ2-5, with 8 bases fitting TRBD1. Per germline, CDR1 LNHNV and CDR2 YYDKDF (reference sequence). CDR3 length equals 16 residues. J lost 7 bases, V lost 1 base, and 11 bases had no gene match. The CDR3 protein is CATSRAQTGVGRTQYF. The CDR3 coding sequence is TGTGCCACCAGCAGAGCACAGACAGGGGTGGGTCGGACCCAGTACTTC.

The chain carries TRBV5-1 and TRBJ2-5; TRBD2 matches at 9 bases. CDR3 length equals 17 residues. The V gene's germline CDR1 is SGHRS and CDR2 YFSETQ. The junction had 8 bases not matched to a gene; V was cut back by 0 bases and J by 2 bases. CDR3 region: CASSLAVGSGGQETQYF. The DNA for the CDR3 is TGCGCCAGCAGCTTGGCCGTGGGTAGCGGGGGTCAAGAGACCCAGTACTTC.

This clone appeared a single time. The CDR3 DNA is TGTGCCAGCAGCCAGGCCGGGACTAGCTTCGATGAGCAGTTCTTC. Its translation: CASSQAGTSFDEQFF. The chain joins TRBV14 to TRBJ2-1, with 9 bases matching TRBD2. The CDR3 is 15 amino acids. Germline loops: CDR1 SGHDN, CDR2 FVKESK. The trim removed 3 bases at V and 8 bases at J, leaving 8 bases unmatched.

This clone was seen once. The rearrangement joins TRBV7-9 to TRBJ2-1, with TRBD1 matching 8 bases. The CDR3 contains 15 residues. Germline CDR1 SEHNR, CDR2 FQNEAQ (reference sequence). Losses at the gene ends were 4 bases for V and 7 bases for J; bases not matched to a gene: 9. The CDR3 region has the DNA TGTGCCAGCAGCTCTCCGGGGACAGGCGGAAATGAGCAGTTCTTC. Translation gives CASSSPGTGGNEQFF.

This chain links TRBV10-3 with TRBJ1-1; TRBD1 is a possible D gene (6 bases). V was pared by 4 bases and J by 0 bases, with 6 bases between. Germline V CDR1 and CDR2: ENHRY, SYGVKD. CDR3 length equals 13 residues. The CDR3 loop reads CAISGTVNTEAFF. The CDR3 DNA is TGTGCCATCAGTGGGACAGTGAACACTGAAGCTTTCTTT.

The V call is TRBV3-1 (or the pseudogene TRBV3-2), the J call TRBJ1-4, with TRBD1 identical over 9 bases. The J segment lost 10 bases and the V segment lost 0 bases, leaving 9 bases of the junction unmatched. Germline lookup yields CDR1 LGHDT and CDR2 YNNKEL (reference sequence). The CDR3 extends over 16 amino acids. The CDR3 reads CASSQEPGQGVVKLFF. For the CDR3, the DNA is TGTGCCAGCAGCCAAGAGCCGGGACAGGGAGTTGTAAAACTGTTTTTT.

This chain links TRBV6-2 or TRBV6-3 with TRBJ2-2; 10 positions agree with TRBD2. Germline CDR1 is MNHEY and CDR2 is SVGEGT. With V trimmed by 4 bases and J by 8 bases, 7 bases remained unmatched. This CDR3 comprises 15 residues. CDR3 sequence reads: CASSWRASGSGELFF. CDR3 coding DNA: TGTGCCAGCAGTTGGAGGGCTAGCGGGAGTGGGGAGCTGTTTTTT.